The 2 T cell receptor beta chains listed next were all sequenced from one sample in a study of blood T cell repertoires in COVID-19. Method: immunoSEQ multiplex PCR; TCRdb's copy keeps in-frame clones and lacks some. The table records 43,000 or so clones, approximately 86% of them present only once. Input material: peripheral blood. These receptors came from a man between 60 and 75 years old with active or convalescent COVID-19.

This rearrangement joins TRBV19 to TRBJ1-1; no clear D. The CDR3 consists of 14 residues. Looked up from germline, CDR1 is LNHDA and CDR2 is SQIVND (reference sequence). Trimming stripped 1 base from V and 5 bases from J, with 11 bases between. The CDR3 DNA reads TGTGCCAGTAGTATAGTAGGTGGGCAGACTGAAGCTTTCTTT. Translation: CASSIVGGQTEAFF.

The chain combines TRBV7-8 with TRBJ1-1; TRBD1 matches 7 bases. V lost 2 bases to trimming and J lost 8 bases; unmatched junction nucleotides: 14. The germline gives CDR1 SGHVS, CDR2 FQNEAQ. The CDR3 has 16 residues. This CDR3 reads CASSLKGTAALREAFF. The CDR3 DNA reads as TGTGCCAGCAGCTTAAAGGGGACAGCCGCCCTGAGGGAAGCTTTCTTT.